These 30 T cell receptor beta chains share one sample of origin, sequenced in a study of blood T cell repertoires in COVID-19. Clones were sequenced by immunoSEQ multiplex PCR, and TCRdb holds only the in-frame ones, with some missing. The table includes hundreds of thousands of clones, under 90% detected once. Specimen: peripheral blood. The receptor set was obtained from a man in his sixties who had recovered from COVID-19.

The chain has TRBV3-1 (or the pseudogene TRBV3-2) and TRBJ2-2, with D perhaps matching TRBD1 (7 bases). The V and J ends lost 5 bases and 5 bases respectively, with 18 bases between them. Germline CDR1 and CDR2: LGHDT and YNNKEL (reference sequence). The CDR3 is 16 amino acids. The CDR3 sequence is CASSANRGGGTGELFF. CDR3 DNA sequence: TGTGCCAGCAGCGCGAACAGGGGTGGAGGGACCGGGGAGCTGTTTTTT.

The chain is built from TRBV5-5 and TRBJ2-3; tentative D call: TRBD2 (6 bases). Trimming left V 3 bases short and J 10 bases short, with 15 bases between. Germline V lookup: CDR1 SGHKS, CDR2 YYEKEE (reference sequence). The CDR3 contains 13 residues. CDR3 in amino acids: CASSWDSFGAQYF. The DNA for the CDR3 is TGTGCCAGCAGCTGGGACTCTTTCGGGGCGCAGTATTTT.

This clone was seen once. The CDR3: CAWSTGPGRYEQYF. The CDR3 DNA reads as TGTGCCTGGAGTACCGGCCCAGGCAGGTACGAGCAGTACTTC. The chain carries TRBV30 and TRBJ2-7; no clear D. Germline CDR1 GTSNPN, CDR2 SVGIG (reference sequence). This CDR3 spans 14 amino acids. With 2 bases removed from V and 4 bases from J, the gap between germline ends came to 15 bases.

This clone was found a few times. The genes are TRBV3-1 (or the pseudogene TRBV3-2) and TRBJ1-1; TRBD1 is a possible D gene (6 bases). Trimming pared 7 bases from V and 1 base from J, leaving 13 bases between. Looked up from germline, CDR1 is LGHDT and CDR2 is YNNKEL (reference sequence). This CDR3 contains 14 residues. CDR3 sequence: CASNRRGANTEAFF. The CDR3 nucleotides are TGTGCCAGCAACCGTCGGGGGGCGAACACTGAAGCTTTCTTT.

V usage is TRBV18 and J usage is TRBJ1-3; the match to TRBD1 covers 9 bases. Per the germline V gene, CDR1 is KGHSH and CDR2 is LQKENI. V was pared by 5 bases and J by 8 bases, with 7 bases of the junction left unmatched. This CDR3 spans 14 amino acids. The CDR3, as DNA: TGTGCCAGCTCAGAATCGACAGGGGGAGACACCATATATTTT. The encoded protein is CASSESTGGDTIYF. The full variable domain, completed using reference TRBV18 and TRBJ1-3, is NAGVMQNPRHLVRRRGQEARLRCSPMKGHSHVYWYRQLPEEGLKFMVYLQKENIIDESGMPKERFSAEFPKEGPSILRIQQVVRGDSAAYFCASSESTGGDTIYFGEGSWLTVV.

The V gene is TRBV5-1, the J gene TRBJ2-3, with 8 bases fitting TRBD2. CDR1 is SGHRS, CDR2 YFSETQ, per germline. The CDR3 is 18 residues long. V trimming: 4 bases; J trimming: 1 base; junction bases outside the gene matches: 14. CDR3 loop: CASSVNSRGVRGTDTQYF. CDR3 DNA: TGCGCCAGCAGCGTCAACTCGCGGGGGGTGAGAGGCACAGATACGCAGTATTTT.

The chain has TRBV11-2 and TRBJ2-1; 7 bases agree with TRBD1. Germline CDR1 and CDR2: SGHAT and FQNNGV. The CDR3 runs to 15 residues. The V gene end was trimmed by 5 bases and the J gene end by 4 bases; junction bases not matched to a gene: 8. CDR3: CASSEGASPYNEQFF. Written as DNA, the CDR3 is TGTGCCAGCAGCGAGGGGGCTTCTCCTTACAATGAGCAGTTCTTC.

The chain combines TRBV11-2 with TRBJ2-5; D may be TRBD1 (6 bases). Trimming took off 4 bases at V and 4 bases at J, with 10 bases between the two ends. The germline gives CDR1 SGHAT, CDR2 FQNNGV. This CDR3 is 13 amino acids long. The DNA of the CDR3 is TGTGCCAGCAGCTGGGGGCAATTAGAGACCCAGTACTTC. It is translated as CASSWGQLETQYF.

This rearrangement joins TRBV7-8 to TRBJ2-2; no clear D. V lost 3 bases and J 7 bases, leaving 18 bases between the germline ends. The CDR3 is 16 amino acids. The germline V gene encodes CDR1 SGHVS and CDR2 FQNEAQ. The CDR3: CASSFLSLTIVGELFF. The CDR3 DNA reads as TGTGCCAGCAGCTTCCTCTCTCTAACTATAGTCGGGGAGCTGTTTTTT.

This clone turned up a few times. This chain links TRBV5-5 with TRBJ1-3; D is undetermined. V was shortened by 4 bases and J by 0 bases, with 17 bases between the two germline ends. The CDR3 has 17 amino acids. Germline V gene data show CDR1 as SGHKS and CDR2 as YYEKEE (reference sequence). The chain's CDR3 is CASSLVGRLASGNTIYF. DNA of the CDR3: TGTGCCAGCAGCCTCGTTGGGCGGCTAGCCTCTGGAAACACCATATATTTT.

For this clone: No DNA is shown, since the ends of the CDR3 on it are uncertain; the CDR3 is the one TCRdb lists. The V call is TRBV6-5, the J call TRBJ2-3; the table assigns TRBD2, which was not confirmed against the DNA. The CDR3 totals 15 residues, both ends included. Per germline, CDR1 MNHEY and CDR2 SVGAGI. The CDR3 spells CASRLPATVADTQYF.

This rearrangement joins TRBV7-9 to TRBJ2-7, with 7 bases matching TRBD1. This CDR3 contains 12 residues. V shed 3 bases and J 4 bases; nucleotides not matched to a gene: 0. The germline gives CDR1 SEHNR, CDR2 FQNEAQ (reference sequence). CDR3 region: CASSLGQYEQYF. Written as DNA, the CDR3 is TGTGCCAGCAGCTTGGGACAGTACGAGCAGTACTTC. The whole variable domain, remainder taken from reference TRBV7-9 and TRBJ2-7, is DTGVSQNPRHKITKRGQNVTFRCDPISEHNRLYWYRQTLGQGPEFLTYFQNEAQLEKSRLLSDRFSAERPKGSFSTLEIQRTEQGDSAMYLCASSLGQYEQYFGPGTRLTVT.

V gene TRBV27 combines with J gene TRBJ1-4; tentatively, D is TRBD1 (5 bases). Germline lookup yields CDR1 MNHEY and CDR2 SMNVEV (reference sequence). The CDR3 spans 13 residues. V gave up 3 bases and J gave up 14 bases, with 16 bases separating them. The CDR3 DNA reads as TGTGCCAGCAGTTTGTCGCCAGGGTTGGTTCTGTTTTTT. Encoded protein: CASSLSPGLVLFF.

This chain links TRBV24-1 with TRBJ2-2, with a tentative D call TRBD2 (6 bases). CDR3 length: 15 residues. From germline, CDR1 is KGHDR and CDR2 SFDVKD. The germline V and J ends were trimmed by 5 bases and 4 bases, with 13 bases remaining between them. The CDR3 sequence is CATSGAGLGTGELFF. Here the CDR3 DNA reads TGTGCCACCAGTGGCGCGGGGCTAGGCACCGGGGAGCTGTTTTTT.

The rearrangement links TRBV30 to TRBJ2-2, with 11 nucleotides matching TRBD2. The CDR3 is made up of 18 amino acids. Germline values: CDR1 GTSNPN, CDR2 SVGIG (reference sequence). V was clipped by 5 bases and J by 0 bases; unmatched bases: 11. CDR3 region: CAWDQKGLAGSNTGELFF. DNA of the CDR3: TGTGCCTGGGACCAAAAAGGACTAGCGGGTTCGAACACCGGGGAGCTGTTTTTT.

This clone was detected once. The gene calls are TRBV7-9 and TRBJ2-3, with D possibly TRBD2 on 6 matching bases. V lost 1 base and J lost 1, with 12 bases in between. CDR1 is SEHNR and CDR2 is FQNEAQ in the germline V gene (reference sequence). The CDR3 covers 16 residues. CDR3 in DNA: TGTGCCAGCAGCTTAGTAGTGGGAGGTGGCACAGATACGCAGTATTTT. Encoded protein: CASSLVVGGGTDTQYF.

The chain uses TRBV19 and TRBJ2-7; TRBD1 aligns across 7 bases. Losses at the gene ends were 5 bases for V and 1 base for J; bases not matched to a gene: 5. CDR3 length: 14 amino acids. From germline, CDR1 is LNHDA and CDR2 SQIVND (reference sequence). DNA of the CDR3: TGTGCCAGTAGTCCGGGGACAGTTTCCTACGAGCAGTACTTC. This sequence encodes CASSPGTVSYEQYF.

This chain links TRBV2 with TRBJ1-2, with unresolved D. Trimming took off 1 base at V and 5 bases at J, with 8 bases between the two ends. This CDR3 comprises 13 residues. The V gene's germline CDR1 is SNHLY and CDR2 FYNNEI. The CDR3: CASSEDYNYGYTF. The CDR3 DNA follows: TGTGCCAGCAGTGAAGATTATAATTATGGCTACACCTTC.

The chain combines TRBV6-2 or TRBV6-3 with TRBJ1-2, with TRBD1 as a possible D gene (6 bases). The CDR3 extends over 13 amino acids. V was trimmed by 5 bases and J by 2 bases, leaving 9 bases between them. CDR1 and CDR2 (germline): MNHEY, SVGEGT. In DNA, the CDR3 is TGTGCCAGCAGTCCACAGGGAAACTATGGCTACACCTTC. Translating gives CASSPQGNYGYTF.

With respect to this clone: This sample also contains other DNA sequences that code for the same CDR3. The V call is TRBV9, the J call TRBJ2-1, with D tentatively TRBD2 (5 bases). V lost 0 bases and J 7 bases, leaving 8 bases between the germline ends. CDR1 and CDR2 (germline): SGDLS, YYNGEE. This CDR3 is 13 amino acids long. The CDR3 protein is CASSVVSGNEQFF. CDR3 in DNA: TGTGCCAGCAGCGTAGTTTCGGGGAATGAGCAGTTCTTC.

The CDR3 nucleotides are TGTGCCAGCTCAGCACAGACAGGGGGGGGGAATGAAAAACTGTTTTTT. Residues: CASSAQTGGGNEKLFF. The J gene is TRBJ1-4, the V gene TRBV18; TRBD1 aligns across 9 bases. The J segment lost 5 bases and the V segment lost 5 bases, leaving 9 bases of the junction unmatched. Germline V gene data show CDR1 as KGHSH and CDR2 as LQKENI. The CDR3 spans 16 residues.

The chain has TRBV5-6 and TRBJ2-1, with a possible D match to TRBD1 (6 bases). This CDR3 comprises 13 residues. Looked up from germline, CDR1 is SGHDT and CDR2 is YYEEEE. With 0 bases removed from V and 10 bases from J, the gap between germline ends came to 11 bases. Written as DNA, the CDR3 is TGTGCCAGCAGCTTGGGCAGGGGTGGCGAGCAGTTCTTC. Its translation: CASSLGRGGEQFF.

In this sample, this clone turned up a few times. The chain couples TRBV6-5 to TRBJ2-7; 8 nucleotides agree with TRBD2. Unmatched junction bases numbered 13, after V lost 3 bases and J lost 6 bases. CDR3 size: 16 residues. Germline V gene sequence: CDR1 MNHEY, CDR2 SVGAGI. The chain's CDR3 is CASSYGTSGSFAEQYF. The CDR3 DNA reads as TGTGCCAGCAGTTATGGGACTAGTGGGTCTTTCGCCGAGCAGTACTTC.

This rearrangement joins TRBV18 to TRBJ2-5; perhaps TRBD2 as D (5 bases). The V and J ends lost 2 bases and 4 bases respectively, with 14 bases between them. Germline lookup yields CDR1 KGHSH and CDR2 LQKENI. The CDR3 is 15 residues long. The CDR3 protein is CASSPLAGWRETQYF. CDR3 in DNA: TGTGCCAGCTCACCATTGGCGGGTTGGCGAGAGACCCAGTACTTC. The whole variable domain, filled in from reference TRBV18 and TRBJ2-5, reads NAGVMQNPRHLVRRRGQEARLRCSPMKGHSHVYWYRQLPEEGLKFMVYLQKENIIDESGMPKERFSAEFPKEGPSILRIQQVVRGDSAAYFCASSPLAGWRETQYFGPGTRLLVL.

V gene TRBV28 combines with J gene TRBJ2-5; D is uncertain. CDR3 length equals 15 residues. Germline V gives CDR1 MDHEN, CDR2 SYDVKM. V shed 4 bases and J shed 5 bases, with 17 bases lying between them. The CDR3 DNA reads as TGTGCCAGCAGTTCCCTCGCGGAGCAAATGGAGACCCAGTACTTC. Translated, it gives CASSSLAEQMETQYF. Based on the CDR3 plus reference TRBV28 and TRBJ2-5, the full variable domain is DVKVTQSSRYLVKRTGEKVFLECVQDMDHENMFWYRQDPGLGLRLIYFSYDVKMKEKGDIPEGYSVSREKKERFSLILESASTNQTSMYLCASSSLAEQMETQYFGPGTRLLVL.

This clone is a singleton in its sample. The genes are TRBV29-1 and TRBJ2-1; maybe TRBD2 (6 bases). The CDR3 is made up of 14 amino acids. V lost 6 bases and J lost 0, with 12 bases in between. CDR1 SQVTM and CDR2 ANQGSEA come from the germline V gene. The CDR3 loop reads CSVIRGGSYNEQFF. The CDR3 nucleotides are TGCAGCGTGATTAGGGGAGGCTCCTACAATGAGCAGTTCTTC.

The gene calls are TRBV9 and TRBJ1-2, with D hard to call. Trimming cost V 0 bases and J 8 bases, with 11 bases left between them. CDR1 and CDR2 (germline): SGDLS, YYNGEE. This CDR3 region has 13 residues. Here the CDR3 reads CASSVGPAAGYTF. The DNA of the CDR3 is TGTGCCAGCAGCGTAGGCCCCGCAGCGGGCTACACCTTC.

J is TRBJ2-3 and V is TRBV10-3, with D maybe TRBD1 (6 bases). Germline V gene lookup returns CDR1 ENHRY and CDR2 SYGVKD. The CDR3 is made up of 12 amino acids. Trimming shortened V by 1 base and J by 9 bases, and 8 bases separated the two germline ends. The CDR3 coding sequence is TGTGCCATCAGTGAGTTACAGGGAACGCAGTATTTT. It codes for CAISELQGTQYF.

The rearrangement uses TRBV7-2 and TRBJ2-5; perhaps TRBD1 as D (7 bases). This CDR3 has 15 amino acids. V was cut by 5 bases and J by 4 bases, with 17 bases left in between. From germline, CDR1 is SGHTA and CDR2 FQGNSA. The DNA for the CDR3 is TGTGCCAGCAGCCCGTCACCAGGGGGGAGAGAGACCCAGTACTTC. Amino acid sequence: CASSPSPGGRETQYF.

The rearrangement joins TRBV6-1 to TRBJ2-1; TRBD2 matches 14 bases. Germline lookup yields CDR1 MNHNS and CDR2 SASEGT. The V segment lost 4 bases and the J segment 4 bases; nucleotides outside the gene matches: 3. The CDR3 totals 16 residues. The CDR3 protein is CASSGTSGRIYNEQFF. CDR3 DNA: TGTGCCAGCAGTGGGACTAGCGGGAGGATTTACAATGAGCAGTTCTTC.